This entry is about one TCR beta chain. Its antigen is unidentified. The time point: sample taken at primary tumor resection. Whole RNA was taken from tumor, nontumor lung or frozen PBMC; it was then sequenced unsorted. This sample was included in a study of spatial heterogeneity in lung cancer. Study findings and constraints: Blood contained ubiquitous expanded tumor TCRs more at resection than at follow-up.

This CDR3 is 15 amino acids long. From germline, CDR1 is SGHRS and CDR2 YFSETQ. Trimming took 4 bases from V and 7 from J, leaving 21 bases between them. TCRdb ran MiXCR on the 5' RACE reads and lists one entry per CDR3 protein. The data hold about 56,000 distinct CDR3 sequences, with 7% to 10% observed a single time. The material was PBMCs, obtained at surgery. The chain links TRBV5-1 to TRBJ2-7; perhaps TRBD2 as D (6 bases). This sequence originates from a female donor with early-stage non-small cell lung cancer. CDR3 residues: CASSPGDRPPGEQYF. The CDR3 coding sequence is TGCGCCAGCAGCCCGGGGGACCGCCCGCCGGGGGAGCAGTACTTC.